This T cell receptor beta chain was captured in a study of naive and memory T cell subsets. After the first PCR, alpha and beta chain libraries were processed separately. Cells stained for CD3, CD4, CD8, CD45RA and CD27 were sorted into four subsets. The beta constant-region primer was an equimolar mix of two oligonucleotides covering TRBC1 and TRBC2. Ligated cDNA was amplified by four rounds of PCR with nested alpha and beta constant-region primers and SP2. TCRdb passed the UMI-ligation and nested PCR reads through MiXCR, listing each CDR3 protein once. The sample consists of around 110,000 distinct CDR3 sequences, 35% to 45% of them appearing once. The ends lost 7 bases at V and 1 base at J; junction bases unmatched: 9. The CDR3 extends over 16 amino acids. Germline lookup yields CDR1 MDHEN and CDR2 SYDVKM.

Sequenced: central memory CD4+ T cells from blood. J is TRBJ2-1 and V is TRBV28; 8 bases match TRBD2. The sequence came from a human donor in good health. The CDR3 is CASNGAGAGSYNEQFF. DNA for the CDR3: TGTGCCAGCAATGGAGCGGGAGCGGGATCCTACAATGAGCAGTTCTTC.